This TCR beta chain was recorded in a study of blood T cell repertoires in COVID-19. Study background: There were acute and convalescent COVID-19 samples, and they came from the United States, Italy and Spain. PBMCs, B-cell-depleted T cells, or T cells were the source of the cDNA or gDNA that made up the material.

Germline loops: CDR1 SGHRS, CDR2 YFSETQ. The CDR3 is made up of 14 amino acids. J gave up 5 bases and V 5 bases, and 6 bases lay outside the gene matches. Those enrolled in Seattle joined during active infection and were followed longitudinally afterward. The data were produced by immunoSEQ multiplex PCR, yet TCRdb's version contains in-frame clones alone and is incomplete. The sample gives approximately 210,000 clones, 85% of which show up once; around 1% is in the top ten. The chain is built from TRBV5-1 and TRBJ1-4; 7 bases are shared with TRBD1. The sample consisted of peripheral blood. This TCR was recovered from a man aged 60 to 69 with COVID-19, enrolled during active disease. DNA for the CDR3: TGCGCCAGCAGTAACAGGGGCGGGAATGAAAAACTGTTTTTT. Protein sequence: CASSNRGGNEKLFF. The full variable domain, its missing parts supplied by reference TRBV5-1 and TRBJ1-4, is KAGVTQTPRYLIKTRGQQVTLSCSPISGHRSVSWYQQTPGQGLQFLFEYFSETQRNKGNFPGRFSGRQFSNSRSEMNVSTLELGDSALYLCASSNRGGNEKLFFGSGTQLSVL.